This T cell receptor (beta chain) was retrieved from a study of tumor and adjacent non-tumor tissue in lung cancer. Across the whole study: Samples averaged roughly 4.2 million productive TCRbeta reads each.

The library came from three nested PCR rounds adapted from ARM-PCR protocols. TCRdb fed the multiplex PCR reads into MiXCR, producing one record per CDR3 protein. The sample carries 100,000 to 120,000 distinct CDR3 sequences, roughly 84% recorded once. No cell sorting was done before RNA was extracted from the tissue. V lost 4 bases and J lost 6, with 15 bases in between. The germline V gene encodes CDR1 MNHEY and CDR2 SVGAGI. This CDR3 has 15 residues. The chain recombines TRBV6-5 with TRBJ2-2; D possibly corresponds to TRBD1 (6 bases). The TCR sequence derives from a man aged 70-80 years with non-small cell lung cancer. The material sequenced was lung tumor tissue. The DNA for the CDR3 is TGTGCCAGCAGTTCCCAGAACAGGGTCGCCGGGGAGCTGTTTTTT. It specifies CASSSQNRVAGELFF.